This TCR beta chain was sequenced for a study of molecular identifiers for immune sequencing clone quantification. Findings and limits, study-wide: Detecting spiked Jurkat TCR RNA from one cell among about 910,000 naive cells was reportedly possible.

This clonotype was counted between two and nine times. Its antigen is as yet unknown. The authors built bulk TCR libraries by previously described methods with listed TCR primers. MiXCR, run by TCRdb on the PCR reads, gives a single entry per CDR3 protein. The sample consists of more than 85,000 distinct CDR3 sequences, approximately 40% of them appearing once. Naive CD8 libraries used about 20,000 to 1,100,000 sorted cells and 10%, 30% or 50% RNA. The CDR3 length is 13 residues. V lost 5 bases, J lost 8 bases, and 15 bases lay in between. Germline V lookup: CDR1 MNHEY, CDR2 SVGAGI. This sequence joins TRBV6-5 and TRBJ1-1; D gene ambiguous. The receptor was derived from a human donor in good health. Some libraries in this study had Jurkat cell RNA spiked in. Sequences were obtained from naive CD8+ T cells from blood, with Jurkat cell RNA spiked in. Subset: FACS-sorted CD8+CD4-CCR7+CD45RA+ naive T cells. This chain's CDR3 is CASSLPGRNEAFF. DNA of the CDR3: TGTGCCAGCAGTCTTCCTGGGAGAAACGAAGCTTTCTTT.